The rows below give T cell receptor beta chains drawn from one sample of a study of OX40 agonist ivuxolimab in advanced cancers. This table comes from immunoSEQ multiplex PCR, and its TCRdb copy is limited to in-frame clones, with some not included. Of under 95,000 clones in the sample, roughly 87% were seen once. Sequencing used CD4+ or CD8+ T cells sorted from blood, obtained in a trial of the OX40 agonist ivuxolimab. These receptors came from an adult with an advanced solid tumor such as melanoma, head and neck, liver or kidney cancer. CDR3s include the opening cysteine and the closing phenylalanine or tryptophan. Each record gives: CDR3 length, V gene, D gene, clone size, J gene, CDR3 protein, CDR3 DNA. D genes are given only for firm matches. The size entry is marked missing in some rows and otherwise reads once, few, many or a size class.

cdr3_length: 20; v_call: TRBV14; d_call: -; clone_size: -; j_call: TRBJ2-3; cdr3_aa: CASSQDGGGAANRRTDTQYF; cdr3_nt: TGTGCCAGCAGCCAAGACGGTGGGGGGGCCGCTAACCGACGCACAGATACGCAGTATTTT
cdr3_length: 14; v_call: TRBV2; d_call: -; clone_size: -; j_call: TRBJ1-6; cdr3_aa: CASTRAGVNSPLHF; cdr3_nt: TGTGCCAGCACGAGGGCAGGGGTTAATTCACCCCTCCACTTT
cdr3_length: 13; v_call: TRBV6-1; d_call: -; clone_size: -; j_call: TRBJ1-2; cdr3_aa: CASSEARAYGYTF; cdr3_nt: TGTGCCAGCAGTGAAGCGCGGGCATACGGCTACACCTTC
cdr3_length: 18; v_call: TRBV28; d_call: TRBD1; clone_size: -; j_call: TRBJ2-1; cdr3_aa: CASSLHKGQGHDSGEQFF; cdr3_nt: TGTGCCAGCAGTTTGCACAAAGGACAGGGACACGATTCGGGCGAGCAGTTCTTC
cdr3_length: 14; v_call: TRBV28; d_call: -; clone_size: -; j_call: TRBJ1-5; cdr3_aa: CASRAGTQNQPQHF; cdr3_nt: TGTGCCAGCAGAGCCGGGACACAAAATCAGCCCCAGCATTTT
cdr3_length: 15; v_call: TRBV28; d_call: TRBD1; clone_size: -; j_call: TRBJ1-5; cdr3_aa: CASSTLRGQGQPQHF; cdr3_nt: TGTGCCAGCAGCACCCTCAGGGGGCAGGGGCAGCCCCAGCATTTT
cdr3_length: 14; v_call: TRBV7-6; d_call: TRBD2; clone_size: -; j_call: TRBJ2-2; cdr3_aa: CASSWGLVAGELFF; cdr3_nt: TGTGCCAGCAGCTGGGGACTAGTGGCCGGGGAGCTGTTTTTT
cdr3_length: 14; v_call: TRBV6-1; d_call: -; clone_size: once; j_call: TRBJ1-6; cdr3_aa: CASAGPSGNSPLHF; cdr3_nt: TGTGCCTCCGCCGGCCCTTCGGGGAATTCACCCCTCCACTTT
cdr3_length: 15; v_call: TRBV7-9; d_call: TRBD1; clone_size: -; j_call: TRBJ2-2; cdr3_aa: CASRQQGAGTGELFF; cdr3_nt: TGTGCCAGCAGGCAACAGGGGGCGGGCACCGGGGAGCTGTTTTTT
cdr3_length: 14; v_call: TRBV2; d_call: -; clone_size: -; j_call: TRBJ1-4; cdr3_aa: CASSNYQAGEKLFF; cdr3_nt: TGTGCCAGCAGTAACTACCAAGCGGGGGAAAAACTGTTTTTT
cdr3_length: 14; v_call: TRBV7-8; d_call: -; clone_size: -; j_call: TRBJ1-6; cdr3_aa: CASSPAGEYSPLHF; cdr3_nt: TGTGCCAGCAGCCCGGCCGGGGAGTATTCACCCCTCCACTTT
cdr3_length: 13; v_call: TRBV6-5; d_call: -; clone_size: -; j_call: TRBJ2-7; cdr3_aa: CASSFSGPYEQYF; cdr3_nt: TGTGCCAGCAGTTTCTCGGGACCCTACGAGCAGTACTTC
cdr3_length: 15; v_call: TRBV9; d_call: TRBD1; clone_size: -; j_call: TRBJ2-2; cdr3_aa: CASSLGGQGSGELFF; cdr3_nt: TGTGCCAGCAGCCTTGGGGGACAGGGGTCAGGGGAGCTGTTTTTT
cdr3_length: 13; v_call: TRBV5-1; d_call: -; clone_size: -; j_call: TRBJ1-2; cdr3_aa: CASSLVGLSGYTF; cdr3_nt: TGCGCCAGCAGCTTGGTGGGACTCAGTGGCTACACCTTC
cdr3_length: 16; v_call: TRBV10-3; d_call: -; clone_size: -; j_call: TRBJ1-5; cdr3_aa: CAISERHLSSNQPQHF; cdr3_nt: TGTGCCATCAGTGAGAGACACCTGTCTAGCAATCAGCCCCAGCATTTT
cdr3_length: 15; v_call: TRBV9; d_call: -; clone_size: few; j_call: TRBJ1-6; cdr3_aa: CASSVDRQETSPLHF; cdr3_nt: TGTGCCAGCAGCGTAGACCGACAGGAGACTTCACCCCTCCACTTT
cdr3_length: 14; v_call: TRBV2; d_call: -; clone_size: once; j_call: TRBJ1-2; cdr3_aa: CASVKGLANYGYTF; cdr3_nt: TGTGCCAGCGTTAAGGGATTAGCTAACTATGGCTACACCTTC
cdr3_length: 15; v_call: TRBV30; d_call: TRBD1; clone_size: -; j_call: TRBJ1-4; cdr3_aa: CAWNEGGQLNEKLFF; cdr3_nt: TGTGCCTGGAATGAAGGGGGACAGCTTAATGAAAAACTGTTTTTT
cdr3_length: 14; v_call: TRBV5-1; d_call: -; clone_size: -; j_call: TRBJ2-7; cdr3_aa: CASSLGYRVDEQYF; cdr3_nt: TGCGCCAGCAGCTTGGGGTACAGGGTCGACGAGCAGTACTTC
cdr3_length: 15; v_call: TRBV10-3; d_call: -; clone_size: -; j_call: TRBJ2-2; cdr3_aa: CAIRAGIANTGELFF; cdr3_nt: TGTGCCATCAGGGCAGGGATCGCGAACACCGGGGAGCTGTTTTTT
cdr3_length: 14; v_call: TRBV28; d_call: -; clone_size: once; j_call: TRBJ2-7; cdr3_aa: CASSQIPQGYEQYF; cdr3_nt: TGTGCCAGCAGCCAGATCCCACAGGGCTACGAGCAGTACTTC
cdr3_length: 12; v_call: TRBV5-1; d_call: -; clone_size: once; j_call: TRBJ2-1; cdr3_aa: CASSPPKGEQFF; cdr3_nt: TGCGCCAGCAGCCCCCCCAAAGGGGAGCAGTTCTTC
cdr3_length: 14; v_call: TRBV29-1; d_call: -; clone_size: -; j_call: TRBJ2-2; cdr3_aa: CSVFQGPNTGELFF; cdr3_nt: TGCAGCGTTTTCCAGGGCCCGAACACCGGGGAGCTGTTTTTT
cdr3_length: 15; v_call: TRBV7-8; d_call: -; clone_size: -; j_call: TRBJ2-1; cdr3_aa: CASSYIPAYYNEQFF; cdr3_nt: TGTGCCAGCAGCTACATCCCTGCTTACTACAATGAGCAGTTCTTC
cdr3_length: 16; v_call: TRBV5-1; d_call: -; clone_size: once; j_call: TRBJ1-2; cdr3_aa: CASSLAWAGDHYGYTF; cdr3_nt: TGCGCCAGCAGCTTGGCATGGGCAGGGGACCACTATGGCTACACCTTC
cdr3_length: 18; v_call: TRBV5-4; d_call: -; clone_size: -; j_call: TRBJ2-2; cdr3_aa: CASSLGGFKPSNTGELFF; cdr3_nt: TGTGCCAGCAGCTTGGGAGGGTTTAAACCCTCGAACACCGGGGAGCTGTTTTTT
cdr3_length: 14; v_call: TRBV9; d_call: -; clone_size: -; j_call: TRBJ2-7; cdr3_aa: CASSVDLQGHEQYF; cdr3_nt: TGTGCCAGCAGCGTAGATTTACAGGGCCACGAGCAGTACTTC
cdr3_length: 18; v_call: TRBV9; d_call: TRBD2; clone_size: -; j_call: TRBJ2-2; cdr3_aa: CASSPQPRLAGDPGELFF; cdr3_nt: TGTGCCAGCAGCCCCCAACCTCGACTAGCGGGGGACCCCGGGGAGCTGTTTTTT
cdr3_length: 13; v_call: TRBV5-4; d_call: TRBD2; clone_size: -; j_call: TRBJ2-7; cdr3_aa: CASSLGGNNEQYF; cdr3_nt: TGTGCCAGCAGCCTCGGGGGGAATAACGAGCAGTACTTC
cdr3_length: 13; v_call: TRBV27; d_call: TRBD1; clone_size: -; j_call: TRBJ2-7; cdr3_aa: CASGTVNTYEQYF; cdr3_nt: TGTGCCAGCGGGACAGTTAACACCTACGAGCAGTACTTC
cdr3_length: 13; v_call: TRBV6-6; d_call: -; clone_size: -; j_call: TRBJ2-1; cdr3_aa: CASSYPDQDEQFF; cdr3_nt: TGTGCCAGCAGTTACCCGGACCAAGATGAGCAGTTCTTC
cdr3_length: 16; v_call: TRBV5-1; d_call: TRBD1; clone_size: -; j_call: TRBJ1-2; cdr3_aa: CASSLGTGQADYGYTF; cdr3_nt: TGCGCCAGCAGCTTGGGGACCGGACAGGCGGACTATGGCTACACCTTC
cdr3_length: 13; v_call: TRBV28; d_call: TRBD1; clone_size: once; j_call: TRBJ1-4; cdr3_aa: CASSDRVKEKLFF; cdr3_nt: TGTGCCAGCAGCGACAGGGTGAAGGAAAAACTGTTTTTT
cdr3_length: 15; v_call: TRBV5-5; d_call: TRBD2; clone_size: -; j_call: TRBJ2-5; cdr3_aa: CASSLQTSGRMWQYF; cdr3_nt: TGTGCCAGCAGCTTGCAGACTAGCGGGAGAATGTGGCAGTACTTC
cdr3_length: 17; v_call: TRBV30; d_call: TRBD1; clone_size: once; j_call: TRBJ2-1; cdr3_aa: CAWSADRQGRAYNEQFF; cdr3_nt: TGTGCCTGGAGTGCAGACCGACAGGGTAGGGCCTACAATGAGCAGTTCTTC
cdr3_length: 14; v_call: TRBV6-1; d_call: -; clone_size: -; j_call: TRBJ2-2; cdr3_aa: CASSASGPGGELFF; cdr3_nt: TGTGCCAGCAGTGCTTCGGGGCCTGGCGGGGAGCTGTTTTTT
cdr3_length: 14; v_call: TRBV25-1; d_call: -; clone_size: -; j_call: TRBJ1-1; cdr3_aa: CASSEPSPNTEAFF; cdr3_nt: TGTGCCAGCAGTGAACCTTCCCCGAACACTGAAGCTTTCTTT
cdr3_length: 16; v_call: TRBV15; d_call: -; clone_size: -; j_call: TRBJ1-1; cdr3_aa: CATSRERGIGYTEAFF; cdr3_nt: TGTGCCACCAGCAGAGAACGAGGTATAGGCTACACTGAAGCTTTCTTT
cdr3_length: 15; v_call: TRBV7-9; d_call: -; clone_size: -; j_call: TRBJ2-1; cdr3_aa: CASSLDGALADEQFF; cdr3_nt: TGTGCCAGCAGCTTAGATGGCGCCCTGGCGGATGAGCAGTTCTTC
cdr3_length: 13; v_call: TRBV7-9; d_call: -; clone_size: -; j_call: TRBJ2-2; cdr3_aa: CASSLALTGELFF; cdr3_nt: TGTGCCAGCAGCTTAGCCCTAACCGGGGAGCTGTTTTTT
cdr3_length: 14; v_call: TRBV11-3; d_call: -; clone_size: -; j_call: TRBJ2-5; cdr3_aa: CASSLGGNQETQYF; cdr3_nt: TGTGCCAGCAGCTTAGGCGGAAACCAAGAGACCCAGTACTTC
cdr3_length: 14; v_call: TRBV6-5; d_call: -; clone_size: -; j_call: TRBJ1-2; cdr3_aa: CASSKGIGTSGYTF; cdr3_nt: TGTGCCAGCAGTAAAGGGATAGGGACGAGTGGCTACACCTTC
cdr3_length: 15; v_call: TRBV11-3; d_call: -; clone_size: -; j_call: TRBJ2-1; cdr3_aa: CASSLGRDSYNEQFF; cdr3_nt: TGTGCCAGCAGCTTAGGAAGGGATTCGTACAATGAGCAGTTCTTC